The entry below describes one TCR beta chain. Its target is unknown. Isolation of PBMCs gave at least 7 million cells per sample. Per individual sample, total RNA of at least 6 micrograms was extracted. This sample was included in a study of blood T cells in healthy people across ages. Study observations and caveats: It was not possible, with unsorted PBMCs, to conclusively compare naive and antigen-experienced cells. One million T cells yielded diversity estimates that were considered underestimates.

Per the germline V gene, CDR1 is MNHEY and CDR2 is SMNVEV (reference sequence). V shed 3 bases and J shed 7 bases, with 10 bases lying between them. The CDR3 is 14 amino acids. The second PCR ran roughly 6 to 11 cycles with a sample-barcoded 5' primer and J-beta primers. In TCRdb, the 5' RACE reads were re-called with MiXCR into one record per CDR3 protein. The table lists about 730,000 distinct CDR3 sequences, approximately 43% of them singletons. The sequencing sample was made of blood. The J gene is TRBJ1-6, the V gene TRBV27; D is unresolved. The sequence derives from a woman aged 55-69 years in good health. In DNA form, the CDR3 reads TGTGCCAGCAGTTTCCCACAGCCAAATTCACCCCTCCACTTT. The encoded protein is CASSFPQPNSPLHF.